Shown below are 11 T cell receptor beta chains from a single sample sequenced in a study of CD8 T cells in Susac syndrome. It was with random hexamers that about 0.45 to 1 ug RNA was reverse transcribed. TCRdb re-derived calls from the immunoSEQ multiplex PCR reads in MiXCR, one entry per CDR3 protein. The table has about 300,000 distinct CDR3 sequences, around 92% seen once. The sequenced material came from CD4+ T cells from PBMCs. Source of these receptors: a human donor with multiple sclerosis.

The chain combines TRBV12-3 or TRBV12-4 with TRBJ2-7; tentatively, D is TRBD2 (5 bases). V was pared by 7 bases and J by 0 bases, with 13 bases between. The length of the CDR3 is 14 residues. The CDR3 sequence is CASTRGHSSYEQYF. The CDR3 region has the DNA TGTGCCAGCACACGGGGTCACAGCTCCTACGAGCAGTACTTC.

The V and J genes are TRBV23-1 and TRBJ1-2, with 7 bases matching TRBD1. TRBV23-1 falls under the ORF class, with uncertain function. Trimming removed 6 bases from V and 0 bases from J; junction bases left unmatched: 10. There are 16 residues in the CDR3. The CDR3 spells CASRTRDSPSNYGYTF. The DNA for the CDR3 is TGCGCCAGCAGGACGAGGGACAGCCCGTCTAACTATGGCTACACCTTC.

CDR3 DNA sequence: TGCGCCAGCAGTCAGACTAGCGGGAGCAACAAGGGGGAGACCCAGTACTTC. Translation gives CASSQTSGSNKGETQYF. This chain uses TRBV23-1 with TRBJ2-5; 12 bases are a match to TRBD2. TRBV23-1 is classed as an ORF, of uncertain function. The CDR3 sequence is 17 residues long. V was pared by 3 bases and J by 5 bases, with 10 bases of the junction left unmatched.

The rearrangement uses TRBV12-3 or TRBV12-4 and TRBJ2-7; TRBD2 aligns across 12 bases. Germline trimming cut 6 bases from V and 5 bases from J; bases unmatched to any gene: 11. The CDR3 extends over 16 amino acids. The CDR3 loop is CASRFLTSGRSNEQYF. In DNA, the CDR3 is TGTGCCAGCAGGTTTCTCACTAGCGGGAGGTCCAACGAGCAGTACTTC.

This chain uses TRBV7-8 with TRBJ1-5; D remains ambiguous. Germline V gene sequence: CDR1 SGHVS, CDR2 FQNEAQ. The CDR3 runs to 13 residues. V was trimmed by 3 bases and J by 5 bases, leaving 8 bases between them. CDR3 sequence reads: CASSLRRYQPQHF. The CDR3 bases are TGTGCCAGCAGCTTGCGAAGGTATCAGCCCCAGCATTTT. The full variable domain, rest sourced from reference TRBV7-8 and TRBJ1-5, is GAGVSQSPRYKVAKRGQDVALRCDPISGHVSLFWYQQALGQGPEFLTYFQNEAQLDKSGLPSDRFFAERPEGSVSTLKIQRTQQEDSAVYLCASSLRRYQPQHFGDGTRLSIL.

V usage is TRBV20-1 and J usage is TRBJ2-3; TRBD2 is a possible D gene (5 bases). The V gene's germline CDR1 is DFQATT and CDR2 SNEGSKA (reference sequence). The length of the CDR3 is 14 residues. The V end lost 6 bases, the J end lost 0 bases, and 13 bases lay between the germline ends. CDR3 sequence: CSARPGESTDTQYF. CDR3 bases: TGCAGTGCCAGGCCCGGGGAAAGCACAGATACGCAGTATTTT.

A note on this clonotype: An end of the junction differs from the germline gene, which may be a read error. V gene TRBV7-2 combines with J gene TRBJ2-7; tentatively, D is TRBD1 (6 bases). The CDR3 contains 14 residues. Germline-derived CDR1 and CDR2 are SGHTA and FQGNSA. CDR3 in amino acids: CASSPWTEELGSFF. The DNA for the CDR3 is TGTGCCAGCAGCCCATGGACAGAGGAGTTGGGTTCGTTTTTC.

J is TRBJ2-2 and V is TRBV12-3 or TRBV12-4; a possible D gene is TRBD1 (6 bases). The CDR3 consists of 13 residues. V lost 4 bases, J lost 8 bases, and 11 bases lay in between. CDR3 coding DNA: TGTGCCAGCAGTTCTCAGGGGACGGGGGAGCTGTTTTTT. It is translated as CASSSQGTGELFF.

The chain recombines TRBV20-1 with TRBJ2-3, with a tentative D call TRBD2 (6 bases). The germline V gene encodes CDR1 DFQATT and CDR2 SNEGSKA (reference sequence). The V end was cut by 7 bases, the J end by 2 bases, with 19 bases between. The CDR3 has 15 residues. The CDR3, as DNA: TGCAGTGGCCGGCGACCGGGGGACCTCACAGATACGCAGTATTTT. This translates into CSGRRPGDLTDTQYF.

The chain joins TRBV19 to TRBJ1-2; D not resolved. CDR3 size: 13 residues. Germline CDR1 is LNHDA and CDR2 is SQIVND (reference sequence). Trimming left V 2 bases short and J 4 bases short, with 8 bases between. CDR3 loop: CASSISLSYGYTF. The CDR3 nucleotides are TGTGCCAGTAGTATATCCCTGAGCTATGGCTACACCTTC.

CDR3 bases: TGTGCCAGCAGACGAACTAGCGGTGTTAACAATGAGCAGTTCTTC. Amino acid sequence: CASRRTSGVNNEQFF. V usage is TRBV2 and J usage is TRBJ2-1, with TRBD2 matching over 8 bases. Germline V lookup: CDR1 SNHLY, CDR2 FYNNEI. The length of the CDR3 is 15 residues. Trimming at V came to 6 bases and at J to 5 bases, leaving 9 bases not matched to a gene.